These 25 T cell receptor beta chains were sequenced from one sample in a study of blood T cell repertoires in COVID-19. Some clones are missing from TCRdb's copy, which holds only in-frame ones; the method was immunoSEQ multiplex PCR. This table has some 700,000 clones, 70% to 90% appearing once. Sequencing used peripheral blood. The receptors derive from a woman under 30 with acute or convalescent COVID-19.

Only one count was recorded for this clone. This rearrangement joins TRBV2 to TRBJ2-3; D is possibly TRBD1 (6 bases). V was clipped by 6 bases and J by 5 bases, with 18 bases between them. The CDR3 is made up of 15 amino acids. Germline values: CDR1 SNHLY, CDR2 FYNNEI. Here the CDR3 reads CASRTGTRKKDTQYF. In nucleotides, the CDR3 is TGTGCCAGCAGAACCGGGACACGAAAGAAAGATACGCAGTATTTT.

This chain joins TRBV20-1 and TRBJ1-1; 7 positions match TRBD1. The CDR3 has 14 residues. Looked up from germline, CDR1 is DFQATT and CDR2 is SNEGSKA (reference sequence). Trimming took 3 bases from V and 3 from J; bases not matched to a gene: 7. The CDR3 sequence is CSASQGGRDTEAFF. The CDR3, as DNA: TGCAGTGCTAGTCAGGGGGGACGAGACACTGAAGCTTTCTTT.

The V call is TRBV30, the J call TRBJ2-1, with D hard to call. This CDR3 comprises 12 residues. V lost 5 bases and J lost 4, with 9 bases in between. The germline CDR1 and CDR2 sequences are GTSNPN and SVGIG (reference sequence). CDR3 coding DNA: TGTGCCTGGGAGAGTCGATACAATGAGCAGTTCTTC. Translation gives CAWESRYNEQFF.

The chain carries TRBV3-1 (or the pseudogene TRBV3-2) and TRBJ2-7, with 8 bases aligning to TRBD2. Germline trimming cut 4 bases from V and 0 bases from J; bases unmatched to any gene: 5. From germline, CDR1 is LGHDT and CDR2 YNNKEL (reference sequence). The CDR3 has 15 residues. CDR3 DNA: TGTGCCAGCAGCCGCGAGGCGGGGGGCTCCTACGAGCAGTACTTC. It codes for CASSREAGGSYEQYF.

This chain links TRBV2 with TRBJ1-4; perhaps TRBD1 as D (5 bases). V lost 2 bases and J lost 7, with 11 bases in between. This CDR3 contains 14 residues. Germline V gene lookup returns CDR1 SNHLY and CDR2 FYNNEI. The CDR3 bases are TGTGCCAGCAGTGAATCGGGGGTTGGTGAAAAACTGTTTTTT. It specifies CASSESGVGEKLFF.

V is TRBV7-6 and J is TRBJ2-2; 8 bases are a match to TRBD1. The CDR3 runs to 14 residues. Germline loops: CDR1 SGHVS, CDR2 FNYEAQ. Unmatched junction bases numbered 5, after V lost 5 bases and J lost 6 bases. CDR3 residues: CASSPGQGPGELFF. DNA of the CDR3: TGTGCCAGCAGCCCCGGACAGGGTCCCGGGGAGCTGTTTTTT. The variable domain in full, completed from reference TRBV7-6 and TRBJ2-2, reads GAGVSQSPRYKVTKRGQDVALRCDPISGHVSLYWYRQALGQGPEFLTYFNYEAQQDKSGLPNDRFSAERPEGSISTLTIQRTEQRDSAMYRCASSPGQGPGELFFGEGSRLTVL.

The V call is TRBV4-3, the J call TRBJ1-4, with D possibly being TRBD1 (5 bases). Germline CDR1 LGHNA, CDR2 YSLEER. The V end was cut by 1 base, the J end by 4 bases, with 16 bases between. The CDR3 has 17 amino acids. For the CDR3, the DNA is TGCGCCAGCAGCCAAGGCCCCTCCACAGGCATTAATGAAAAACTGTTTTTT. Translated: CASSQGPSTGINEKLFF.

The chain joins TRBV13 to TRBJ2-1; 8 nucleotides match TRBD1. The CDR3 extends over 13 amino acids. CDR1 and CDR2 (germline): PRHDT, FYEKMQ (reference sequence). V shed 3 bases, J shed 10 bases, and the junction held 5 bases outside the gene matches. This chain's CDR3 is CASSFDRGGEQFF. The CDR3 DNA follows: TGTGCCAGCAGCTTCGACAGGGGAGGCGAGCAGTTCTTC.

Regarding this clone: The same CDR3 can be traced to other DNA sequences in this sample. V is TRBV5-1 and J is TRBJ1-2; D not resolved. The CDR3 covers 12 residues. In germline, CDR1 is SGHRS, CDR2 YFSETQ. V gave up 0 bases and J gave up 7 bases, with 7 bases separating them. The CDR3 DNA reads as TGCGCCAGCAGCTTGGCAGGCACTGGCTACACCTTC. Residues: CASSLAGTGYTF.

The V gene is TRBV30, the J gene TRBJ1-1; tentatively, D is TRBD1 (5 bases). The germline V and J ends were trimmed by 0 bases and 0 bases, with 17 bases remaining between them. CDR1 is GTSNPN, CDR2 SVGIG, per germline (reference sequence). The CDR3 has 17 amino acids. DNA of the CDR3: TGTGCCTGGAGTGTCCGGAAATCGACAGTTATGAACACTGAAGCTTTCTTT. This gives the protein CAWSVRKSTVMNTEAFF.

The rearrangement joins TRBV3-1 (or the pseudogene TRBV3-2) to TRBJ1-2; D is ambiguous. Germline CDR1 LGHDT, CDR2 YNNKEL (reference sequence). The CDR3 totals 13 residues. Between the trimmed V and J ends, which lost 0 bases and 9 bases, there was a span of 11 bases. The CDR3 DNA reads TGTGCCAGCAGCCAAGACGGAGAGAGTAGCTACACCTTC. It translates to CASSQDGESSYTF.

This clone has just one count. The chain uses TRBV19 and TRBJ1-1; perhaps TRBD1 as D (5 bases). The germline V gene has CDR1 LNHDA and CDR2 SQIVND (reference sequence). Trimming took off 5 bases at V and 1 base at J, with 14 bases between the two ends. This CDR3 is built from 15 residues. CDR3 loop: CASSLARVANTEAFF. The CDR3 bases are TGTGCCAGTAGTCTTGCCAGGGTAGCGAACACTGAAGCTTTCTTT.

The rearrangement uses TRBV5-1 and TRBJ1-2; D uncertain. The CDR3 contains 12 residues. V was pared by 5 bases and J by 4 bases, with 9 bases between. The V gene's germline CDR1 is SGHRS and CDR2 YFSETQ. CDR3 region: CASRGGLYGYTF. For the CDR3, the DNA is TGCGCCAGCAGGGGAGGACTCTATGGCTACACCTTC. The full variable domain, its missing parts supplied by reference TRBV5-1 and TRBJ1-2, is KAGVTQTPRYLIKTRGQQVTLSCSPISGHRSVSWYQQTPGQGLQFLFEYFSETQRNKGNFPGRFSGRQFSNSRSEMNVSTLELGDSALYLCASRGGLYGYTFGSGTRLTVV.

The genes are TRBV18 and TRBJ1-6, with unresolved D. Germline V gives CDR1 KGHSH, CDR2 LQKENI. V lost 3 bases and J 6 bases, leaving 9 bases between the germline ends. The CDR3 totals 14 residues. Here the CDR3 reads CASSPSPVNSPLHF. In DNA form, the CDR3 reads TGTGCCAGCTCACCCTCACCGGTTAATTCACCCCTCCACTTT. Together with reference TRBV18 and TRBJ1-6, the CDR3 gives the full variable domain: NAGVMQNPRHLVRRRGQEARLRCSPMKGHSHVYWYRQLPEEGLKFMVYLQKENIIDESGMPKERFSAEFPKEGPSILRIQQVVRGDSAAYFCASSPSPVNSPLHFGNGTRLTVT.

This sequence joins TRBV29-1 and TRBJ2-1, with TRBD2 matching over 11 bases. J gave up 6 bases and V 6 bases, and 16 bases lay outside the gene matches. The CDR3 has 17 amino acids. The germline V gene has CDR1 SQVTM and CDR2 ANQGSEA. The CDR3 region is CSVPPRGLAGGPNEQFF. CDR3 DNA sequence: TGCAGCGTCCCCCCACGGGGATTAGCGGGGGGGCCCAATGAGCAGTTCTTC.

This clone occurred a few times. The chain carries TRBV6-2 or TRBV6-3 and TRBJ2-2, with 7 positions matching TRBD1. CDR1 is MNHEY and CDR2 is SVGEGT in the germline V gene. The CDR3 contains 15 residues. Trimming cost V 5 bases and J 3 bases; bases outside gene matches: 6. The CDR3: CASSPGTVDTGELFF. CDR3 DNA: TGTGCCAGCAGTCCCGGGACAGTTGACACCGGGGAGCTGTTTTTT.

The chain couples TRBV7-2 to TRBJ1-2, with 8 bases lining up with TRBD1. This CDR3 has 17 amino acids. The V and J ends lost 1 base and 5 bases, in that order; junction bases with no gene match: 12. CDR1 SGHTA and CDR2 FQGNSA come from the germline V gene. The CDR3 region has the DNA TGTGCCAGCAGCTTAGTCCGGACCGGGACAGGAGGTTATGGCTACACCTTC. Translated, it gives CASSLVRTGTGGYGYTF.

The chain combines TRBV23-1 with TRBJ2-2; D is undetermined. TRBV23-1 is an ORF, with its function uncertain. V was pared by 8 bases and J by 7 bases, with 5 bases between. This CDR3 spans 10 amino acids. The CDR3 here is CASPLGELFF. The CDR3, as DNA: TGCGCCAGCCCCCTCGGGGAGCTGTTTTTT.

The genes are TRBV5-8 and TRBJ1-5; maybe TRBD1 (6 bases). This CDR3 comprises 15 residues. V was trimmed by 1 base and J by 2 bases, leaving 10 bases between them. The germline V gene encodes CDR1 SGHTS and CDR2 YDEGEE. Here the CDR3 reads CASSLLTGGNQPQHF. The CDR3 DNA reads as TGTGCCAGCAGCTTGCTGACAGGAGGCAATCAGCCCCAGCATTTT.

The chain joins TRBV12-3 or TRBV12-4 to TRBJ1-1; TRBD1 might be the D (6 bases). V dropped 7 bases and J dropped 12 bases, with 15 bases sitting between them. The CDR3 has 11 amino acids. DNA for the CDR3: TGTGCCAGCACCTTCGGACAGAAATCTTTCTTT. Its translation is CASTFGQKSFF.

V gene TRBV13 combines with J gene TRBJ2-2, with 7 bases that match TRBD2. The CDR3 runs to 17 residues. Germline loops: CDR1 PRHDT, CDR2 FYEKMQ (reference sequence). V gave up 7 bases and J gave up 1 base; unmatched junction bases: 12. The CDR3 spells CASTLRDGGVNTGELFF. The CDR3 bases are TGTGCCAGCACCCTCCGGGATGGGGGGGTGAACACCGGGGAGCTGTTTTTT.

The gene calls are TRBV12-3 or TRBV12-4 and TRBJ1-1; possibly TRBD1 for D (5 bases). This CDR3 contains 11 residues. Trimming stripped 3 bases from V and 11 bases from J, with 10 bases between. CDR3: CASSFQGTAFF. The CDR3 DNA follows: TGTGCCAGCAGTTTTCAGGGAACGGCTTTCTTT.

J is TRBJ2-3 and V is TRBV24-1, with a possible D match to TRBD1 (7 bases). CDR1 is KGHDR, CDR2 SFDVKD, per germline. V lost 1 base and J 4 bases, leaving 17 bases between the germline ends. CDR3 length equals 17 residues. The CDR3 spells CATSDFYAGQGADTQYF. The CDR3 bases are TGTGCCACCAGTGATTTTTACGCGGGGCAGGGGGCAGATACGCAGTATTTT.

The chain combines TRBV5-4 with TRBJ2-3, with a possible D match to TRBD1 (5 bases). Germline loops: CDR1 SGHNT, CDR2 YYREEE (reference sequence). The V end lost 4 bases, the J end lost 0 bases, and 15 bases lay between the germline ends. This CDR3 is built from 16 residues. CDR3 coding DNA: TGTGCCAGCAGCCAAGGACCCACAGGAAGCACAGATACGCAGTATTTT. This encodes CASSQGPTGSTDTQYF. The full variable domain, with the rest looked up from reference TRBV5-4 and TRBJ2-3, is ETGVTQSPTHLIKTRGQQVTLRCSSQSGHNTVSWYQQALGQGPQFIFQYYREEENGRGNFPPRFSGLQFPNYSSELNVNALELDDSALYLCASSQGPTGSTDTQYFGPGTRLTVL.

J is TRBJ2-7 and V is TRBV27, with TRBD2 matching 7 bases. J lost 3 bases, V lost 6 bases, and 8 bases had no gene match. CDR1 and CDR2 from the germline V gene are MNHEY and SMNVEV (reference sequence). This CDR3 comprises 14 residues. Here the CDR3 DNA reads TGTGCCAGCAGCCTTGGGGGGGACCGCTACGAGCAGTACTTC. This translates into CASSLGGDRYEQYF.